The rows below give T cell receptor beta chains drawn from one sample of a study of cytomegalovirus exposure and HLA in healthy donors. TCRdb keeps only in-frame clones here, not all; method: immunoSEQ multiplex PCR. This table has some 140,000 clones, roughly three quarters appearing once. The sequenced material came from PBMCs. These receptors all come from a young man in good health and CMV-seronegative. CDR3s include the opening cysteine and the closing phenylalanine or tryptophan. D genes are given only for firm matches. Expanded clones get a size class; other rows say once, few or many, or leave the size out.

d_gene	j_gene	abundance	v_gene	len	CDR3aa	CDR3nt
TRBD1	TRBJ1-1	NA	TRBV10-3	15	CAISEVRGLSAEAFF	TGTGCCATCAGTGAGGTCAGGGGGCTTAGCGCTGAAGCTTTCTTT
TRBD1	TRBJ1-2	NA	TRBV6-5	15	CASRTNPTGWEGYTF	TGTGCCAGCAGGACAAACCCGACAGGGTGGGAAGGCTACACCTTC
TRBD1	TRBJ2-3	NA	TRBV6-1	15	CASSATGAGTDTQYF	TGTGCCAGCAGTGCGACAGGGGCAGGGACAGATACGCAGTATTTT
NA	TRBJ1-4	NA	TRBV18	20	CASSPLRLGHQSNGNEKLFF	TGTGCCAGCTCACCACTCCGTTTGGGACACCAAAGTAATGGTAATGAAAAACTGTTTTTT
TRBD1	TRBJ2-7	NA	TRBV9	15	CARSVGQLYSYEQYF	TGTGCCCGCAGCGTGGGACAGTTATACTCCTACGAGCAGTACTTC
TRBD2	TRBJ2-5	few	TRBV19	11	CATRGGETQYF	TGTGCCACCCGGGGGGGAGAGACCCAGTACTTC
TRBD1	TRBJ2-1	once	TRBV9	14	CASAPGTGGNEQFF	TGTGCCAGCGCTCCCGGGACAGGGGGTAACGAGCAGTTCTTC
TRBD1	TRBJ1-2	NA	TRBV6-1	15	CASSTNRGPLYGYTF	TGTGCCAGCAGCACTAACAGGGGTCCCCTCTATGGCTACACCTTC
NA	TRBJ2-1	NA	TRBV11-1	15	CASSPLQGHYNEQFF	TGTGCCAGCAGCCCCCTGCAGGGCCACTACAATGAGCAGTTCTTC
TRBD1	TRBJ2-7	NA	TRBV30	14	CAWSAGTGTYEQYF	TGTGCCTGGAGTGCCGGGACAGGAACCTACGAGCAGTACTTC